These 20 T cell receptor gamma chains originate from one sample sequenced in a study of γδ T cells in repeated Plasmodium falciparum infection. Vgamma9/Vdelta2+ and Vdelta2-negative gammadelta T cells were flow-sorted from PBMC for bulk sequencing. TCRdb re-called the multiplex PCR reads via CATT. Of more than 4,000 gamma-chain clones listed, 3% to 3.5% are singletons. The sequenced material came from gamma-delta T cells from blood. The receptors stem from a pool of human donors (malaria-infected and uninfected, not separated).

This clone is large. The chain has TRGV9 and TRGJP. With V trimmed by 6 bases and J by 7 bases, 9 bases remained unmatched. This CDR3 region has 16 residues. Germline loops: CDR1 GITISATS, CDR2 ISYDGTV (reference sequence). The CDR3 DNA follows: TGTGCCTTGTGGACTACGAGGGAGTTGGGCAAAAAAATCAAGGTATTT. This sequence encodes CALWTTRELGKKIKVF.

The sample holds a few counts of this clone. For this DNA, TCRdb reports the protein of a much larger clone, which diverges at residue 5, most likely from a read error; the protein presented here is translated directly from the DNA. The chain recombines TRGV9 with TRGJP. TCRdb records no J gene; here it was assigned by comparing the DNA to germline. V was pared by 5 bases and J by 4 bases, with 8 bases of the junction left unmatched. From germline, CDR1 is GITISATS and CDR2 ISYDGTV (reference sequence). The CDR3 length is 17 residues. CDR3 nucleotide sequence: TGTGCCTTGTGGGGGGCGTTCCAAGAGTTGGGCAAAAAAATCAAGGTATTT. Protein: CALWGAFQELGKKIKVF.

This clone was seen many times. The chain carries TRGV9 and TRGJP. The CDR3 has 16 amino acids. V shed 5 bases, J shed 6 bases, and the junction held 7 bases outside the gene matches. Germline loops: CDR1 GITISATS, CDR2 ISYDGTV (reference sequence). As DNA, the CDR3 is TGTGCCTTGTGGGGAGGAGGAGAGTTGGGCAAAAAAATCAAGGTATTT. This codes for CALWGGGELGKKIKVF.

As concerns this clone: The mismatch at residue 12 between this DNA's translation and the TCRdb protein of a much larger clone likely reflects a read error; the protein shown is translated from the DNA. The chain recombines TRGV9 with TRGJP. No J segment appears in TCRdb, so it was assigned here by matching the sequence to germline. Germline V gene data show CDR1 as GITISATS and CDR2 as ISYDGTV (reference sequence). This CDR3 is built from 15 residues. CDR3 amino acids: CALWSQELGKKTKVF. The CDR3 coding sequence is TGTGCCTTGTGGTCGCAAGAGTTGGGCAAAAAAACCAAGGTATTT.

There are a few counts of this clone. The genes are TRGV9 and TRGJ1 or TRGJ2. As TCRdb names no J gene, one was assigned here on the basis of a DNA match to germline. The CDR3 has 15 residues. CDR1 and CDR2 (germline): GITISATS, ISYDGTV (reference sequence). J was trimmed by 7 bases and V by 5 bases; bases with no gene match: 17. CDR3 nucleotide sequence: TGTGCCTTGTGGGTCACGCTGGGGATATGGTATAAGAAACTCTTT. Its translation: CALWVTLGIWYKKLF.

In its sample, this clone was seen a few times. The chain carries TRGV9 and TRGJP. Germline matching of the DNA provided the J gene here, since TCRdb leaves it blank. CDR1 GITISATS and CDR2 ISYDGTV come from the germline V gene (reference sequence). V lost 3 bases, J lost 8 bases, and 7 bases stayed unmatched. This CDR3 has 16 residues. The DNA of the CDR3 is TGTGCCTTGTGGGAGTCCTTTAAGTTGGGCAAAAAAATCAAGGTATTT. This sequence encodes CALWESFKLGKKIKVF.

The chain uses TRGV9 and TRGJP. Since TCRdb gives no J gene, matching the DNA to germline was used here to assign it. Trimming removed 2 bases from V and 5 bases from J; junction bases left unmatched: 9. The CDR3 covers 18 residues. CDR1 is GITISATS, CDR2 ISYDGTV, per germline (reference sequence). The CDR3 protein is CALWEDKPKELGKKIKVF. CDR3 sequence (DNA): TGTGCCTTGTGGGAGGATAAACCGAAAGAGTTGGGCAAAAAAATCAAGGTATTT.

This clone appeared a few times. TCRdb pairs this DNA with a much larger clone's protein that differs at residue 10, likely a read error; the protein shown was translated from the DNA. The chain carries TRGV3 and TRGJP. This CDR3 has 18 residues. CDR1 and CDR2 (germline): VTNTFY, YDVSTARD (reference sequence). CDR3 bases: TGTGCCACCTGGGTCCCAAGGCCACAAGGGTTGGGCAAAAAAATCAAGGTATTT. Translation gives CATWVPRPQGLGKKIKVF.

The sample holds a few counts of this clone. A far larger clone is just one base off, so this is likely a read error. Other DNA sequences in this specimen translate into the identical CDR3. V is TRGV4 and J is TRGJP1. The CDR3 covers 17 residues. CDR1 and CDR2 from the germline V gene are EGSTGY and YDSYTSSV. CDR3 DNA: TGTGCCACCTGGGATGGGCGGCCATATACCACCGGTTGGTTCAAGATATTT. Translating gives CATWDGRPYTTGWFKIF.

There are a few counts of this clone. The TCRdb protein, from a much larger clone, departs from this DNA's translation at residue 14, likely by read error; the protein shown derives from the DNA. The rearrangement uses TRGV3 and TRGJ1 or TRGJ2. TCRdb offers no J gene call, so here the DNA was matched to germline to obtain one. This CDR3 comprises 22 residues. J gave up 0 bases and V 0 bases, and 26 bases lay outside the gene matches. CDR1 and CDR2 (germline): VTNTFY, YDVSTARD (reference sequence). In DNA form, the CDR3 reads TGTGCCACCTGGGACAGGCGTTTAGTAAGGACGCCCACCAGATCGAATTATTATAAGAAACTCTTT. Translation gives CATWDRRLVRTPTRSNYYKKLF.

This clone has more than one count but fewer than ten. The gene calls are TRGV9 and TRGJP. TCRdb records no J gene; here it was assigned by comparing the DNA to germline. Germline trimming cut 4 bases from V and 6 bases from J; bases unmatched to any gene: 9. The CDR3 has 17 residues. Germline loops: CDR1 GITISATS, CDR2 ISYDGTV (reference sequence). The CDR3 nucleotides are TGTGCCTTGTGGGATACTCATTTAGAGTTGGGCAAAAAAATCAAGGTATTT. Protein: CALWDTHLELGKKIKVF.

This clone was counted a few times. A far larger clone is only one base removed, so a read error is likely. Other DNA sequences in this sample translate to the same CDR3. The CDR3 DNA is TGTGCCACCTGGGACGGTTTTTATTATTATAAGAAGCTCTTT. Translated, it gives CATWDGFYYYKKLF. The V gene is TRGV2; the J gene was not called. The CDR3 is 14 amino acids. Germline values: CDR1 EGSNGY, CDR2 YDSYNSKV.

A few counts support this clone. Distinct nucleotide sequences in the sample also encode this CDR3. The rearrangement joins TRGV9 to TRGJP. Matching the DNA to germline supplied the J gene, which TCRdb does not give. Germline trimming cut 2 bases from V and 4 bases from J; bases unmatched to any gene: 8. Germline CDR1 and CDR2: GITISATS and ISYDGTV (reference sequence). The CDR3 has 18 amino acids. CDR3 sequence (DNA): TGTGCCTTGTGGGAGGCGCCTTTCCAAGAGTTGGGCAAAAAAATCAAGGTATTT. It specifies CALWEAPFQELGKKIKVF.

At least ten counts were recorded for this clone. This chain connects TRGV5 to TRGJP2. Germline matching of the DNA provided the J gene here, since TCRdb leaves it blank. Germline CDR1 reads VINAFY; CDR2 reads YDVSNSKD. CDR3 size: 13 residues. Trimming at V came to 5 bases and at J to 5 bases, leaving 5 bases not matched to a gene. The CDR3 sequence is CATWGSSDWIKTF. Written as DNA, the CDR3 is TGTGCCACCTGGGGGTCGAGTGATTGGATCAAGACGTTT.

Of note for this clone: Translating this DNA gives a protein that differs at residue 10 from the TCRdb one, which belongs to a much larger clone; a read error is likely, and the protein shown is this translation. The gene calls are TRGV9 and TRGJP. The CDR3 spans 17 residues. Germline CDR1 reads GITISATS; CDR2 reads ISYDGTV (reference sequence). The CDR3 DNA reads TGTGCCTTGTGGGAGCCTTTGCAAGAGTGGGGCAAAAAAATCAAGGTATTT. The encoded protein is CALWEPLQEWGKKIKVF.

In its sample, this clone was seen a few times. The rearrangement links TRGV9 to TRGJP. The J gene is not listed in TCRdb, so it was assigned here from a DNA match to germline. Germline CDR1 GITISATS, CDR2 ISYDGTV (reference sequence). V was clipped by 0 bases and J by 5 bases; unmatched bases: 4. This CDR3 has 17 residues. The CDR3 DNA reads TGTGCCTTGTGGGAGGTGCCCAAAGAGTTGGGCAAAAAAATCAAGGTATTT. It codes for CALWEVPKELGKKIKVF.

This clone came up many times. The TCRdb protein, from a much larger clone, departs from this DNA's translation at residue 6, likely by read error; the protein shown derives from the DNA. The J gene is TRGJ1 or TRGJ2, the V gene TRGV2. V was pared by 6 bases and J by 3 bases, with 5 bases of the junction left unmatched. This CDR3 contains 12 residues. CDR1 is EGSNGY and CDR2 is YDSYNSKV in the germline V gene. The CDR3 loop reads CATWLGYYKKLF. CDR3 in DNA: TGTGCCACCTGGTTAGGTTATTATAAGAAACTCTTT.

This clone appeared a few times. This DNA's translation differs at residues 3 and 12 from TCRdb's protein, which comes from a much larger clone; a read error is likely, and the protein shown is translated from the DNA. The chain uses TRGV9 and TRGJP. The CDR3 loop spans 15 amino acids. Germline lookup yields CDR1 GITISATS and CDR2 ISYDGTV (reference sequence). CDR3 in amino acids: CAFWEVHLGKKLKVF. Here the CDR3 DNA reads TGTGCCTTTTGGGAGGTGCATTTGGGCAAAAAACTCAAGGTATTT.

This clone was seen a few times. Translating this DNA gives a protein that differs at residue 2 from the TCRdb one, which belongs to a much larger clone; a read error is likely, and the protein shown is this translation. This chain uses TRGV9 with TRGJP. Looked up from germline, CDR1 is GITISATS and CDR2 is ISYDGTV (reference sequence). This CDR3 spans 15 amino acids. Here the CDR3 reads CTLWDVELGKKIKVF. The DNA for the CDR3 is TGTACCTTGTGGGATGTCGAGTTGGGCAAAAAAATCAAGGTATTT.

A word on this clone: The same CDR3 also results from other DNA sequences found in this sample. The chain uses TRGV9 and TRGJP. TCRdb supplies no J gene; here it was assigned by aligning the nucleotide sequence to germline. With V trimmed by 2 bases and J by 4 bases, 5 bases remained unmatched. The CDR3 has 17 residues. Germline CDR1 reads GITISATS; CDR2 reads ISYDGTV (reference sequence). The CDR3, as DNA: TGTGCCTTGTGGGAGGGGGGCCAAGAGTTGGGCAAAAAAATCAAGGTATTT. Protein sequence: CALWEGGQELGKKIKVF.